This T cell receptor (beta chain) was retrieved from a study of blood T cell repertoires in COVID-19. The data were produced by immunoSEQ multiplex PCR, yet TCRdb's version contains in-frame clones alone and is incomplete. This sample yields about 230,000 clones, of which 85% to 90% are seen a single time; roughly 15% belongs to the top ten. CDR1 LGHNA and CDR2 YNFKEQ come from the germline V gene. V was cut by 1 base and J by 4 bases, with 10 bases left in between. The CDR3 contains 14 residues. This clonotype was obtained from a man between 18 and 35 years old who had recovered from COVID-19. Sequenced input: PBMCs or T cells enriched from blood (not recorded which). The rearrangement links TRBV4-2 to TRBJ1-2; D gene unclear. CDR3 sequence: CASSQGFRTYGYTF. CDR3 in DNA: TGTGCCAGCAGCCAAGGATTTAGAACCTATGGCTACACCTTC.